This T cell receptor (beta chain) was recovered during a study of cytomegalovirus exposure and HLA in healthy donors. Of note for this clone: What it binds is unknown.

Germline CDR1 and CDR2: SGHNT and YENEEA. This CDR3 contains 15 residues. The V gene lost 3 bases and the J gene lost 2 bases, with 13 bases spanning the gap. Sequencing used immunoSEQ multiplex PCR; TCRdb keeps in-frame clones, though not all of them. This sample carries 200,000 to 300,000 clones, about 86% of them seen once, and the ten largest clones take 1% to 1.5%. Study-level points and caveats: Many donors carried some public TCRs, although rarity characterized most TCR sequences. For cytomegalovirus status, the classifier reportedly gave diagnoses with high specificity and sensitivity.

The chain combines TRBV11-3 with TRBJ2-5; a weak D match, TRBD2 (5 bases). The sample taken for sequencing was PBMCs. The receptor's source is a woman aged 30 to 39 in good health and CMV-seropositive. CDR3 sequence reads: CASSFSVGEQETQYF. CDR3 coding DNA: TGTGCCAGCAGCTTTTCGGTGGGAGAGCAAGAGACCCAGTACTTC.